This T cell receptor (beta chain) stems from a study of neurological immune-mediated disorders. The V and J ends lost 1 base and 5 bases, in that order; junction bases with no gene match: 7. This CDR3 is built from 18 residues. The germline V gene encodes CDR1 SGHVS and CDR2 FQNEAQ. One entry per CDR3 protein results from TCRdb running MiXCR on the 5' RACE reads. The table records some 100,000 distinct CDR3 sequences, roughly 13% of them present only once. Stated time point: longitudinal time-point 2. Libraries used 2 million unsorted PBMCs kept frozen in RNAlater. Sequencing used PBMCs. This rearrangement joins TRBV7-8 to TRBJ2-3; 15 bases align to TRBD2. The sequence was obtained from a female donor with HTLV-1-associated myelopathy (HAM/TSP). The CDR3 coding sequence is TGTGCCAGCAGCTTAGGGACTAGCGGGGGGGCTGAGGGAGATACGCAGTATTTT. Residues: CASSLGTSGGAEGDTQYF.